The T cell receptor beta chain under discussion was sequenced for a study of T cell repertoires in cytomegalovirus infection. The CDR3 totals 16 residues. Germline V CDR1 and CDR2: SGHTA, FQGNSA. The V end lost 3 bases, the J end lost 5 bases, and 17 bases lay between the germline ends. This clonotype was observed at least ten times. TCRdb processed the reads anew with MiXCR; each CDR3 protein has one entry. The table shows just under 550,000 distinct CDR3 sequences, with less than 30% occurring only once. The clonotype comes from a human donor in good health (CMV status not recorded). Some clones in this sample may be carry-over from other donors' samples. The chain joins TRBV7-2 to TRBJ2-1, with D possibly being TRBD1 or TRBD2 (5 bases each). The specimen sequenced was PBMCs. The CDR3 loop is CASSFPGSSLNNEQFF. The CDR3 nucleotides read TGTGCCAGCAGCTTCCCAGGGAGTTCCCTAAACAATGAGCAGTTCTTC.